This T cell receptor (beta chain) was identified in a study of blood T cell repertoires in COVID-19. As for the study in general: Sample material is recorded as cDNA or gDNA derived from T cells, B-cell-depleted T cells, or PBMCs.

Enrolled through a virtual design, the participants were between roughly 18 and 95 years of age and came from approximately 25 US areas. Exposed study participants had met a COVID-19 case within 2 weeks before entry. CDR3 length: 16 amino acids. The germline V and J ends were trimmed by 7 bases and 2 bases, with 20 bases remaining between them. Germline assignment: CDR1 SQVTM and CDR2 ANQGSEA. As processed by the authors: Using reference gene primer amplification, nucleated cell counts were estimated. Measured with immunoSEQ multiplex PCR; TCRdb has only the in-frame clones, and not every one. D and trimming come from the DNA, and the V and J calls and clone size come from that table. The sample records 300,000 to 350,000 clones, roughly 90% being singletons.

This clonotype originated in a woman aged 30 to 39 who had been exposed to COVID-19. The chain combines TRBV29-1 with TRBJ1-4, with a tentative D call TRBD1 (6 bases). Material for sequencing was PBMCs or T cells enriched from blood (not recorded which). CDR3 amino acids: CSALRGSLTTNEKLFF. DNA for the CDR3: TGCAGCGCCCTTAGGGGGTCTTTGACCACTAATGAAAAACTGTTTTTT. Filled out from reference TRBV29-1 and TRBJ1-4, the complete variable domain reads SAVISQKPSRDICQRGTSLTIQCQVDSQVTMMFWYRQQPGQSLTLIATANQGSEATYESGFVIDKFPISRPNLTFSTLTVSNMSPEDSSIYLCSALRGSLTTNEKLFFGSGTQLSVL.